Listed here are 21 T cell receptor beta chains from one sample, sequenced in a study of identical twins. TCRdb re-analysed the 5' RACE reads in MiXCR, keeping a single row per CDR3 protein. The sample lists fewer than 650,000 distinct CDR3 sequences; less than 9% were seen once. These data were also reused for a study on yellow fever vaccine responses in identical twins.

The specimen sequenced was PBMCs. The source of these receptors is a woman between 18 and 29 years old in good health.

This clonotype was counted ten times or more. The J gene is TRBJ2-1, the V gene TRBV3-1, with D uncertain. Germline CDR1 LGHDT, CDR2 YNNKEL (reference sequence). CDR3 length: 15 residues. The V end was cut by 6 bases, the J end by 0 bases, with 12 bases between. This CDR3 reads CASRNSHLSYNEQFF. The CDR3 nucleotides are TGTGCCAGCAGAAACAGCCACCTCTCCTACAATGAGCAGTTCTTC.

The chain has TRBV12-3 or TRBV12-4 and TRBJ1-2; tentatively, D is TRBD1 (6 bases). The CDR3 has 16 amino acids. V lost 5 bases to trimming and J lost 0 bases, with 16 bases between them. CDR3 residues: CASSTPRGIANYGYTF. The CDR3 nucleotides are TGTGCCAGCAGTACACCTAGGGGGATAGCTAACTATGGCTACACCTTC.

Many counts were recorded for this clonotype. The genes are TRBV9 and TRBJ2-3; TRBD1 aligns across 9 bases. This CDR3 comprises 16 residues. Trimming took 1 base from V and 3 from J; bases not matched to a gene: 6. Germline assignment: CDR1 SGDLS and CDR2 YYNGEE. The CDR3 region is CASSVFGQGKTDTQYF. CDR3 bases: TGTGCCAGCAGCGTATTTGGACAGGGGAAAACAGATACGCAGTATTTT. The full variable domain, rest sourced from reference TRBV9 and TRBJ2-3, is DSGVTQTPKHLITATGQRVTLRCSPRSGDLSVYWYQQSLDQGLQFLIQYYNGEERAKGNILERFSAQQFPDLHSELNLSSLELGDSALYFCASSVFGQGKTDTQYFGPGTRLTVL.

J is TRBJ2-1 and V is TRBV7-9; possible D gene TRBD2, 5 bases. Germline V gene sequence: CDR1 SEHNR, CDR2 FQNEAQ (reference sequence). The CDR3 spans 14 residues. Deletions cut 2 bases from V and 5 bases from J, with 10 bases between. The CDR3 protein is CASSLTGGHNEQFF. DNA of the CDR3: TGTGCCAGCAGCTTAACCGGCGGGCACAATGAGCAGTTCTTC.

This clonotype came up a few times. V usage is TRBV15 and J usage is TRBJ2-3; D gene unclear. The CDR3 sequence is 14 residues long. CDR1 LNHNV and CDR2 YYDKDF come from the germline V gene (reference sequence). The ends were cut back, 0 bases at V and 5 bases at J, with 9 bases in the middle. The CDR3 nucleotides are TGTGCCACCAGCAGAGATACGGTGAAAGATACGCAGTATTTT. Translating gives CATSRDTVKDTQYF.

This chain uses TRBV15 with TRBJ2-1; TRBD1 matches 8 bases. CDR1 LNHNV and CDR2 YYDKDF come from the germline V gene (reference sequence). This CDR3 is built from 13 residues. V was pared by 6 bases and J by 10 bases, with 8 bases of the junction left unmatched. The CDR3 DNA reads TGTGCCACCAGTTATCAGGGGGCAGGGGAGCAGTTCTTC. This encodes CATSYQGAGEQFF.

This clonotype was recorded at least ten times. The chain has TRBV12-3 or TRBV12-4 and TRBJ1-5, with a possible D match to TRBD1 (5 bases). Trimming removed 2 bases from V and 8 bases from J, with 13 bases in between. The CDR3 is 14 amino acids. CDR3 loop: CASSLWGSQEPQHF. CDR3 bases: TGTGCCAGCAGTTTATGGGGCTCCCAAGAGCCCCAGCATTTT.

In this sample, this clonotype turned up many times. CDR3 amino acids: CAISEWTGGRTTEAFF. For the CDR3, the DNA is TGTGCCATCAGTGAGTGGACGGGGGGCAGGACGACTGAAGCTTTCTTT. V and J are TRBV10-3 and TRBJ1-1, with D perhaps matching TRBD1 (6 bases). V lost 1 base to trimming and J lost 5 bases, with 17 bases between them. CDR3 length equals 16 residues. Per the germline V gene, CDR1 is ENHRY and CDR2 is SYGVKD.

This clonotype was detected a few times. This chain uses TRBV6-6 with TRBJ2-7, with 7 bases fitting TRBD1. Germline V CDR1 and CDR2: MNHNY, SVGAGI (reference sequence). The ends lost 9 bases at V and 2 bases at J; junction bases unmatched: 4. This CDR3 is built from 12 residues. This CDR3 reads CASRDRPYEQYF. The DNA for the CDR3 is TGTGCCAGTCGGGACAGACCCTACGAGCAGTACTTC.

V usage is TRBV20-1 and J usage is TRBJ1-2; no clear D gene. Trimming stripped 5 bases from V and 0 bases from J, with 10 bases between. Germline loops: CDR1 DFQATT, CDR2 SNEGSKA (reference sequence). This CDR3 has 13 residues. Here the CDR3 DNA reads TGCAGTGCTCCTAACACCGCTAACTATGGCTACACCTTC. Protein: CSAPNTANYGYTF.

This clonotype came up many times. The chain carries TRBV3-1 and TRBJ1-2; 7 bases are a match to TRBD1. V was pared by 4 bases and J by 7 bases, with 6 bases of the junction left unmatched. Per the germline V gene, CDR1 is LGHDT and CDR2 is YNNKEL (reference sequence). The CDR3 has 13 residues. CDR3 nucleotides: TGTGCCAGCAGCCGCCAGGGGGGTCTTGGCTACACCTTC. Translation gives CASSRQGGLGYTF.

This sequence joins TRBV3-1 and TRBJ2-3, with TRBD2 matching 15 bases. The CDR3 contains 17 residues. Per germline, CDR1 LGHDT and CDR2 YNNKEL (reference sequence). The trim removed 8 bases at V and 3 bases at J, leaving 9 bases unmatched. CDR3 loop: CASCFGLAGGHTDTQYF. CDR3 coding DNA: TGTGCCAGCTGTTTCGGACTAGCGGGAGGGCATACAGATACGCAGTATTTT.

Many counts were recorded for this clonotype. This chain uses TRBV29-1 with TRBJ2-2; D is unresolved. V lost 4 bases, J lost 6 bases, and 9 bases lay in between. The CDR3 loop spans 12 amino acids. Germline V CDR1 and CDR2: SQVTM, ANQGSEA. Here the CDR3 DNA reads TGCAGCGTTGCCGGCTTTGCCGGGGAGCTGTTTTTT. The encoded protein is CSVAGFAGELFF.

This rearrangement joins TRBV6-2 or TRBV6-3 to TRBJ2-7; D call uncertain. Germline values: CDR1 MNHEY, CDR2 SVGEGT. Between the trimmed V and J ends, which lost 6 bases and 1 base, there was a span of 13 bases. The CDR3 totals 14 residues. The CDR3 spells CASRPTPGSYEQYF. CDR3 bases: TGTGCCAGCAGACCGACCCCCGGGTCCTACGAGCAGTACTTC.

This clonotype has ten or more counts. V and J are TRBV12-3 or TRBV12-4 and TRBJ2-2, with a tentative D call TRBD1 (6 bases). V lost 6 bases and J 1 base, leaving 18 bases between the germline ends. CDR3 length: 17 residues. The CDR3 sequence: CASSPLKGGRNTGELFF. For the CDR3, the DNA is TGTGCCAGCAGCCCCCTTAAAGGGGGTAGGAACACCGGGGAGCTGTTTTTT.

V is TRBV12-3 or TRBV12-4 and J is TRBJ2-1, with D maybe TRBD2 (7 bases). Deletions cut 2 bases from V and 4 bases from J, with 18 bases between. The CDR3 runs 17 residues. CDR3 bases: TGTGCCAGCAGTTTATCGCAGGGGCTAGCGGAATACAATGAGCAGTTCTTC. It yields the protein CASSLSQGLAEYNEQFF.

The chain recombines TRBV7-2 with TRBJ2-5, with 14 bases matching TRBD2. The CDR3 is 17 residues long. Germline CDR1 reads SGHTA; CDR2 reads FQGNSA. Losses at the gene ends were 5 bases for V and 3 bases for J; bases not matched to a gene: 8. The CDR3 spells CASSPGTSGGPKETQYF. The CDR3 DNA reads TGTGCCAGCAGCCCTGGGACTAGCGGGGGACCCAAAGAGACCCAGTACTTC. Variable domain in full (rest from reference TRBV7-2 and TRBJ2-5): GAGVSQSPSNKVTEKGKDVELRCDPISGHTALYWYRQSLGQGLEFLIYFQGNSAPDKSGLPSDRFSAERTGGSVSTLTIQRTQQEDSAVYLCASSPGTSGGPKETQYFGPGTRLLVL.

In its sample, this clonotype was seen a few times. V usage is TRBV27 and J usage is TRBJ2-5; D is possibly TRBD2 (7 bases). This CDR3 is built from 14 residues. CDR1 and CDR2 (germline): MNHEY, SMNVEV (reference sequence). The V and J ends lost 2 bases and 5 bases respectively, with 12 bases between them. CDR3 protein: CASSLRGARETQYF. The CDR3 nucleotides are TGTGCCAGCAGTTTACGGGGGGCTAGGGAGACCCAGTACTTC.

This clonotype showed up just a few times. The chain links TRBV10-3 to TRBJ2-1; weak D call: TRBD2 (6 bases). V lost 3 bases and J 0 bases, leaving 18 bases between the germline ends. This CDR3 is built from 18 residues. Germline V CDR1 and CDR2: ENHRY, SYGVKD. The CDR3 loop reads CAISDPSSVKGSYNEQFF. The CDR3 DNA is TGTGCCATCAGTGACCCATCTAGCGTCAAAGGCTCCTACAATGAGCAGTTCTTC.

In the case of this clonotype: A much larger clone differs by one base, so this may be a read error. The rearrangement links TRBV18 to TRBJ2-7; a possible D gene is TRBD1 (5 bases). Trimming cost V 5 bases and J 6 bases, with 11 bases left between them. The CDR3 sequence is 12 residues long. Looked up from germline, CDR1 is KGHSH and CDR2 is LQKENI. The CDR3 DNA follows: TGTGCCAGCTCAACCATAGGGGTCGAGCAGTACTTC. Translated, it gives CASSTIGVEQYF.

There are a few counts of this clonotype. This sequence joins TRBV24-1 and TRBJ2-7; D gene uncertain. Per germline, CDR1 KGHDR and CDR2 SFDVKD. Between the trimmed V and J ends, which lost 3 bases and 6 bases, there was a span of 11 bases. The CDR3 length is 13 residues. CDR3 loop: CATSDSIAAEQYF. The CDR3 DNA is TGTGCCACCAGTGATAGTATAGCTGCCGAGCAGTACTTC.